This T cell receptor (beta chain) was sequenced for a study of cytotoxic CD8 clonotypes in ibrutinib-treated CLL. Study background: The group held roughly twelve relapsed/refractory and about 15 treatment-naive patients, with roughly 17 IGHV unmutated. Partial response was seen in around 24 patients and complete response in 2; after median approximately 68 months, about 15 stayed remitted, around 12 progressed. Study results and limitations: Before falling back toward baseline at progression, clonality had risen at the time of ibrutinib response. Circulating CD8+ T-cell counts were tracked by baseline clonality, which exceeded that of age-matched healthy donors.

The CDR3 has 13 amino acids. CDR1 and CDR2 from the germline V gene are SGHAT and FQNNGV. V was shortened by 1 base and J by 4 bases, with 8 bases between the two germline ends. With regard to this clone: Antigen unknown.

Here immunoSEQ multiplex PCR was the method, and the copy in TCRdb shows in-frame clones only, minus some. Among a few hundred thousand clones listed, approximately 67% were seen once. The rearrangement joins TRBV11-2 to TRBJ2-7; D ambiguous. The sequencing used PBMCs, collected after 36 months of ibrutinib treatment. The receptor was derived from a human donor with chronic lymphocytic leukemia. The DNA of the CDR3 is TGTGCCAGCAGCTTAGGTATGAGATACGAGCAGTACTTC. Translation: CASSLGMRYEQYF.